This TCR beta chain was identified in a study of shared clonotypes between healthy human individuals. Background on the study: Each donor's CD8 memory used one plate, CD8 naive two, each CD4 subset three.

Some clones are missing from TCRdb's copy, which holds only in-frame ones; the method was immunoSEQ multiplex PCR. The sample contains approximately 1,500,000 clones, approximately 98% of which appear only once. The CDR3 runs to 13 residues. Trimming pared 4 bases from V and 6 bases from J, leaving 14 bases between. From germline, CDR1 is SGHRS and CDR2 YFSETQ. The V call is TRBV5-1, the J call TRBJ2-7, with D possibly TRBD1 on 6 matching bases. This sequence originates from a man under 40 in good health. What was sequenced was naive CD4+ T cells sorted from blood. The subset: CD45RA+ positively selected. In nucleotides, the CDR3 is TGCGCCAGCAGCGAATTAGGACAGTCCGAGCAGTACTTC. This encodes CASSELGQSEQYF.